Shown below are 23 T cell receptor beta chains from a single sample sequenced in a study of human T cells and chemical hapten exposure. As for time point: patch test 2, 6 weeks after DPC sensitization. Treatment specified: therapeutic diphenylcyclopropenone sensitization with weekly scalp DPC. TCRdb analysed the RACE reads with MiXCR anew, one entry per CDR3 protein. The sample consists of approximately 89,000 distinct CDR3 sequences, 6% to 8.5% of them appearing once. Sequencing used whole blood, obtained in connection with sensitization to the hapten diphenylcyclopropenone (DPC). The receptors here all came from a woman aged 25 to 45 with alopecia areata. Some clones in this sample may be carry-over from other donors' samples.

The genes are TRBV30 and TRBJ1-1; 8 bases align to TRBD1. CDR1 and CDR2 from the germline V gene are GTSNPN and SVGIG (reference sequence). Trimming at V came to 5 bases and at J to 1 base, leaving 0 bases not matched to a gene. This CDR3 contains 12 residues. This chain's CDR3 is CAWGTGNTEAFF. CDR3 sequence (DNA): TGTGCCTGGGGGACAGGGAACACTGAAGCTTTCTTT.

This clonotype was observed many times. This rearrangement joins TRBV23-1 to TRBJ2-6, with 8 nucleotides matching TRBD1. TRBV23-1 is noted as an ORF with a role that remains uncertain. Trimming at V came to 2 bases and at J to 2 bases, leaving 8 bases not matched to a gene. The CDR3 is 18 residues long. Written as DNA, the CDR3 is TGCGCCAGCAGTCAACCAAACCTACAGGGGGCTGGGGCCAACGTCCTGACTTTC. It codes for CASSQPNLQGAGANVLTF.

This clonotype was picked up a small number of times. The chain carries TRBV27 and TRBJ1-6, with D unresolved. Looked up from germline, CDR1 is MNHEY and CDR2 is SMNVEV (reference sequence). This CDR3 spans 13 amino acids. The ends were cut back, 3 bases at V and 7 bases at J, with 7 bases in the middle. The CDR3 loop is CASSFYGNSPLHF. In DNA, the CDR3 is TGTGCCAGCAGTTTTTACGGGAATTCACCCCTCCACTTT.

This chain connects TRBV5-4 to TRBJ2-5; D is uncertain. This CDR3 is built from 14 residues. The germline V gene has CDR1 SGHNT and CDR2 YYREEE (reference sequence). The germline V and J ends were trimmed by 0 bases and 2 bases, with 8 bases remaining between them. The CDR3 region is CASSLEGNQETQYF. In DNA, the CDR3 is TGTGCCAGCAGCTTGGAGGGTAATCAAGAGACCCAGTACTTC.

The chain uses TRBV20-1 and TRBJ1-2; 7 positions agree with TRBD1. Germline V gene sequence: CDR1 DFQATT, CDR2 SNEGSKA (reference sequence). This CDR3 is 15 amino acids long. J lost 3 bases, V lost 5 bases, and 12 bases had no gene match. The CDR3 nucleotides read TGCAGTGCTCCTGATAACAGGGGAGGCGACTATGGCTACACCTTC. Translated, it gives CSAPDNRGGDYGYTF.

This clonotype was counted at least ten times. This CDR3 reads CASSLLGSGGPYNEQFF. The CDR3 DNA is TGTGCCAGCTCACTGCTCGGCTCGGGGGGGCCCTACAATGAGCAGTTCTTC. This rearrangement joins TRBV18 to TRBJ2-1; 8 bases are a match to TRBD2. The CDR3 runs 17 residues. The V gene end was trimmed by 4 bases and the J gene end by 2 bases; junction bases not matched to a gene: 10. CDR1 is KGHSH and CDR2 is LQKENI in the germline V gene.

V gene TRBV5-1 combines with J gene TRBJ1-3; D might be TRBD1 (6 bases). Trimming pared 6 bases from V and 0 bases from J, leaving 10 bases between. CDR3 length equals 14 residues. Per the germline V gene, CDR1 is SGHRS and CDR2 is YFSETQ. The CDR3 DNA follows: TGCGCCAGCACCCTAGGGGGCTCTGGAAACACCATATATTTT. This translates into CASTLGGSGNTIYF.

The chain carries TRBV15 and TRBJ2-7; D call uncertain. The CDR3 has 12 residues. Looked up from germline, CDR1 is LNHNV and CDR2 is YYDKDF (reference sequence). The V and J ends lost 6 bases and 4 bases respectively, with 10 bases between them. The CDR3 loop reads CATSPSGYEQYF. In DNA, the CDR3 is TGTGCCACCAGTCCCTCCGGGTACGAGCAGTACTTC.

This clonotype was counted a few times. The chain carries TRBV4-2 and TRBJ2-7, with 7 positions matching TRBD2. The CDR3 totals 16 residues. Per the germline V gene, CDR1 is LGHNA and CDR2 is YNFKEQ. J lost 0 bases, V lost 4 bases, and 9 bases had no gene match. In DNA form, the CDR3 reads TGTGCCAGCAGCCCCACCACCGGGGGGAGCTCCTACGAGCAGTACTTC. This encodes CASSPTTGGSSYEQYF.

This clonotype was observed a handful of times. This chain uses TRBV9 with TRBJ2-7; no firm D call. Per germline, CDR1 SGDLS and CDR2 YYNGEE. V lost 4 bases to trimming and J lost 3 bases, with 8 bases between them. The CDR3 length is 12 residues. CDR3 sequence: CASSSNGYEQYF. CDR3 nucleotide sequence: TGTGCCAGCAGCTCCAATGGCTACGAGCAGTACTTC.

This clonotype was recorded many times. V and J are TRBV18 and TRBJ1-4; D is possibly TRBD1 (6 bases). Germline V gene data show CDR1 as KGHSH and CDR2 as LQKENI. The V and J ends lost 8 bases and 8 bases respectively, with 15 bases between them. The CDR3 runs to 13 residues. This CDR3 reads CASQQGRGEKLFF. CDR3 DNA: TGTGCCAGCCAACAGGGTAGAGGAGAAAAACTGTTTTTT.

There are many counts of this clonotype. J is TRBJ2-3 and V is TRBV20-1, with 9 bases that match TRBD2. There are 13 residues in the CDR3. CDR1 is DFQATT, CDR2 SNEGSKA, per germline (reference sequence). Losses at the gene ends were 7 bases for V and 6 bases for J; bases not matched to a gene: 8. The CDR3 sequence: CSGLSGGLDTQYF. DNA of the CDR3: TGCAGTGGGCTTAGCGGGGGATTGGATACGCAGTATTTT.

This clonotype was seen more than once but under ten times. CDR3 bases: TGTGCCAGCAGCTTGGCACAGGGGGCTAATGAAAAACTGTTTTTT. Its protein product is CASSLAQGANEKLFF. The rearrangement uses TRBV5-8 and TRBJ1-4; 8 nucleotides align to TRBD1. Germline loops: CDR1 SGHTS, CDR2 YDEGEE. V lost 0 bases and J lost 3; bases outside the gene matches: 1. This CDR3 has 15 amino acids.

V and J are TRBV15 and TRBJ2-1, with TRBD1 matching 8 bases. This CDR3 contains 15 residues. V lost 0 bases and J lost 5; bases outside the gene matches: 3. The germline gives CDR1 LNHNV, CDR2 YYDKDF (reference sequence). The CDR3 sequence is CATSREGTGHNEQFF. The CDR3 nucleotides are TGTGCCACCAGCAGAGAGGGGACAGGCCACAATGAGCAGTTCTTC.

This clonotype was seen more than once but under ten times. The chain combines TRBV5-1 with TRBJ2-3; D tentatively fits TRBD1 or TRBD2 (6 bases each). CDR3 length: 15 residues. Germline V lookup: CDR1 SGHRS, CDR2 YFSETQ. The ends were cut back, 6 bases at V and 0 bases at J, with 14 bases in the middle. The CDR3 nucleotides read TGCGCCAGCACGAGAGGGGGGCCTAGCACAGATACGCAGTATTTT. Residues: CASTRGGPSTDTQYF.

This clonotype was seen many times. This chain uses TRBV18 with TRBJ1-4, with 10 bases lining up with TRBD1. CDR3 length: 16 residues. The V segment lost 4 bases and the J segment 2 bases; nucleotides outside the gene matches: 4. Germline assignment: CDR1 KGHSH and CDR2 LQKENI. CDR3 bases: TGTGCCAGCTCACTCCGACAGGGGGCTACTAATGAAAAACTGTTTTTT. Amino acid sequence: CASSLRQGATNEKLFF.

This clonotype has just a few counts. V and J are TRBV7-9 and TRBJ2-5; D remains ambiguous. V lost 2 bases to trimming and J lost 0 bases, with 7 bases between them. The germline V gene has CDR1 SEHNR and CDR2 FQNEAQ (reference sequence). The CDR3 runs 14 residues. CDR3 in amino acids: CASSLTTDQETQYF. The CDR3 DNA follows: TGTGCCAGCAGCTTAACCACAGACCAAGAGACCCAGTACTTC.

This clonotype occurred many times. The gene calls are TRBV27 and TRBJ1-6; 7 bases are a match to TRBD1. V was clipped by 6 bases and J by 9 bases; unmatched bases: 8. This CDR3 spans 14 amino acids. Germline lookup yields CDR1 MNHEY and CDR2 SMNVEV (reference sequence). CDR3 loop: CASSPTGFRSPLHF. In nucleotides, the CDR3 is TGTGCCAGCAGCCCGACAGGGTTTCGTTCACCCCTCCACTTT.

A few counts support this clonotype. The chain couples TRBV5-1 to TRBJ1-5; D remains unclear. Trimming pared 0 bases from V and 7 bases from J, leaving 14 bases between. CDR3 size: 15 residues. CDR1 and CDR2 (germline): SGHRS, YFSETQ. The CDR3 sequence: CASSLDASPGQPQHF. Here the CDR3 DNA reads TGCGCCAGCAGCTTGGACGCGTCTCCCGGCCAGCCCCAGCATTTT.

In its sample, this clonotype was seen many times. The chain has TRBV6-1 and TRBJ1-5; 10 nucleotides line up with TRBD1. This CDR3 region has 15 residues. Germline V gene sequence: CDR1 MNHNS, CDR2 SASEGT. The ends lost 1 base at V and 6 bases at J; junction bases unmatched: 3. The CDR3 spells CASSEGQGAVQPQHF. The CDR3 bases are TGTGCCAGCAGTGAAGGACAGGGGGCGGTTCAGCCCCAGCATTTT.

This clonotype was seen at least ten times. The rearrangement uses TRBV2 and TRBJ2-3, with 12 positions matching TRBD2. CDR1 and CDR2 (germline): SNHLY, FYNNEI. The CDR3 length is 18 residues. V was clipped by 10 bases and J by 0 bases; unmatched bases: 14. In DNA form, the CDR3 reads TGTGCCATCCATTCACCCGGGACTAGCGGGCTAAGCACAGATACGCAGTATTTT. Its translation is CAIHSPGTSGLSTDTQYF.

Many counts were recorded for this clonotype. This chain links TRBV6-2 or TRBV6-3 with TRBJ1-1, with 7 bases that match TRBD1. This CDR3 spans 13 amino acids. From germline, CDR1 is MNHEY and CDR2 SVGEGT. V gave up 4 bases and J gave up 3 bases; unmatched junction bases: 2. The CDR3 nucleotides read TGTGCCAGCAGTTGGGACAGCTACACTGAAGCTTTCTTT. Protein product: CASSWDSYTEAFF.

The chain has TRBV20-1 and TRBJ2-7, with 8 nucleotides matching TRBD1. Trimming took 6 bases from V and 3 from J; bases not matched to a gene: 4. Per germline, CDR1 DFQATT and CDR2 SNEGSKA (reference sequence). This CDR3 region has 12 residues. The CDR3 is CSATDRDYEQYF. CDR3 in DNA: TGCAGTGCCACGGACAGGGACTACGAGCAGTACTTC.